This paragraph covers one T cell receptor beta chain sequence. Antigen specificity is unknown. The data stem from a study of cytomegalovirus exposure and HLA in healthy donors. Study-wide results and caveats: Some TCR beta chains (roughly 160 of them) were listed as cytomegalovirus-associated. Later analysis suggested most CMV-associated TCR beta chains were HLA-restricted.

Each donor's status was that of a healthy bone marrow donor. Trimming shortened V by 4 bases and J by 1 base, and 13 bases separated the two germline ends. The CDR3 sequence is 15 residues long. Germline V gene lookup returns CDR1 SGHTA and CDR2 FQGNSA. A multiplex PCR was run with 60 Vbeta primers and 13 Jbeta primers. Assay: immunoSEQ multiplex PCR; the TCRdb copy retains only in-frame clones and omits some. The table has about 130,000 clones, around two thirds seen once. The sequenced sample was PBMCs. The chain links TRBV7-2 to TRBJ1-1; D not certain. This sequence was found in a woman in her thirties or forties in good health and CMV-seronegative. CDR3 bases: TGTGCCAGCAGCTCCTCACGGCGGGAGAACACTGAAGCTTTCTTT. Residues: CASSSSRRENTEAFF. Full variable domain (rest looked up from reference TRBV7-2 and TRBJ1-1): GAGVSQSPSNKVTEKGKDVELRCDPISGHTALYWYRQSLGQGLEFLIYFQGNSAPDKSGLPSDRFSAERTGGSVSTLTIQRTQQEDSAVYLCASSSSRRENTEAFFGQGTRLTVV.